The clone carrying this TCR beta chain came up many times. Its matching antigen is unknown. Germline V gene sequence: CDR1 DFQATT, CDR2 SNEGSKA (reference sequence). The CDR3 is 15 residues long. With 5 bases removed from V and 3 bases from J, the gap between germline ends came to 16 bases. The unsorted libraries originated from 2 million PBMCs that had been stored at -80 C. TCRdb called the 5' RACE reads again in MiXCR, with one record for every CDR3 protein. This sample has 90,000 to 150,000 distinct CDR3 sequences, with about 3.4% found just once. The data are from a study of neurological immune-mediated disorders. The overall study: Multiple sclerosis patients numbering around 34 comprised around 31 relapsing-remitting and 3 secondary progressive patients. Findings and limits, study-wide: No clinical or MRI feature was associated with the multiple sclerosis repertoire cluster.

The rearrangement links TRBV20-1 to TRBJ1-4, with a tentative D call TRBD1 (5 bases). Source material: PBMCs. The receptor's source is a woman aged 25-40 years with multiple sclerosis. This CDR3 is CSAARQSRANEKLFF. The CDR3 nucleotides are TGCAGTGCTGCAAGACAGTCAAGGGCTAATGAAAAACTGTTTTTT.